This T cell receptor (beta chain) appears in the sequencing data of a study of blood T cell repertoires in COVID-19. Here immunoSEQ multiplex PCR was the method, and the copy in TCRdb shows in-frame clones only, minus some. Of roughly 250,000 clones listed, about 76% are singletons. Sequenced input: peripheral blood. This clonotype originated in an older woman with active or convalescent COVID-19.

CDR3 DNA sequence: TGTGCCAGTAGTATAGATCCGGCTTCTCCAGGGGAGACCCAGTACTTC. This translates into CASSIDPASPGETQYF. The chain combines TRBV19 with TRBJ2-5; D may be TRBD1 (5 bases). Germline-derived CDR1 and CDR2 are LNHDA and SQIVND (reference sequence). The germline V and J ends were trimmed by 0 bases and 5 bases, with 16 bases remaining between them. This CDR3 is 16 amino acids long.